This T cell receptor (beta chain) was retrieved from a study of T cells in Graves' hyperthyroidism and ophthalmopathy. Many counts were recorded for this clonotype. This CDR3 region has 11 residues. V lost 6 bases and J lost 0, with 2 bases in between. Researchers amplified the TCR beta CDR3 regions from RNA transcripts. A set of HTBI primers served as the primers for a first-round RT-PCR of the TCR CDR3. From the multiplex PCR reads, TCRdb called clonotypes with MiXCR, one entry per CDR3 protein. The sample gives 200,000 or so distinct CDR3 sequences, around 17% of which show up once; roughly 50% is in the top ten. Newly diagnosed patients aged 18 to 65 had hyperthyroidism of under 2 months' duration. Diagnoses used clinical symptoms, serum thyroxine and TRAb, thyroid ultrasound and orbital computed tomography.

Sequencing input: blood. This receptor was obtained from a woman in her fifties or sixties with Graves' hyperthyroidism. This chain uses TRBV12-3 or TRBV12-4 with TRBJ1-1; no reliable D call. The DNA of the CDR3 is TGTGCCAGCAGGGTGAACACTGAAGCTTTCTTT. Translation: CASRVNTEAFF.